The clone carrying this TCR beta chain was seen more than once but under ten times. The germline V and J ends were trimmed by 4 bases and 10 bases, with 19 bases remaining between them. Germline V gene data show CDR1 as GTSNPN and CDR2 as SVGIG (reference sequence). The CDR3 loop spans 13 amino acids. TCRdb reprocessed the RT-PCR reads with MiXCR, giving one entry per CDR3 protein. This table holds 920,000 or so distinct CDR3 sequences, 15% to 20% found once. The data stem from a study of patients and donors after allogeneic stem cell transplantation. The TCR sequence derives from a human donor who was either an allogeneic HSCT recipient or a stem cell or donor lymphocyte infusion donor (not recorded which). It is not recorded whose cells these are; they may come from a transplant donor. This chain links TRBV30 with TRBJ1-2, with D maybe TRBD1 (5 bases). Sequencing was done on a sample of blood, either unsorted or a sorted T cell fraction (not recorded which). CDR3 in DNA: TGTGCCTGGAAACTCAAGGGGACTCCACTCTACACCTTC. Its translation: CAWKLKGTPLYTF.